This T cell receptor (beta chain) is from a study of sequential checkpoint blockade in melanoma. Across the whole study: Randomization was 1:1 between first-line nivolumab→ipilimumab and ipilimumab→nivolumab. Both treatment sequences were followed by maintenance nivolumab.

The sample holds a few counts of this clone. Method: immunoSEQ multiplex PCR; TCRdb's copy keeps in-frame clones and lacks some. The data show approximately 12,000 clones, roughly two thirds seen once. Treatment given: randomized to nivolumab then ipilimumab (arm A) or the reverse (arm B). Patients had received no earlier DNA-damaging chemotherapy. PBMC sorting kept live CD3+CD8+ cells without CD19 or CD56. The germline CDR1 and CDR2 sequences are SGHRS and YFSETQ. The CDR3 is 18 amino acids. V dropped 0 bases and J dropped 1; count of bases not matched to a gene: 12. Here the sequenced sample was CD8+ T cells sorted from blood (inferred from file names), taken from a patient given nivolumab and ipilimumab in sequence. The sequence came from a human donor with melanoma. The chain links TRBV5-1 to TRBJ1-1; TRBD1 aligns across 7 bases. Here the CDR3 DNA reads TGCGCCAGCAGCTTGGGGCCAACGACACAGGGGAGGAACACTGAAGCTTTCTTT. The encoded protein is CASSLGPTTQGRNTEAFF.